These T cell receptor beta chains were read from a single sample in a study of T cells in Graves' hyperthyroidism and ophthalmopathy. TCRdb reprocessed the multiplex PCR reads via MiXCR and lists one record per CDR3 protein. The sample has 300,000 to 400,000 distinct CDR3 sequences, roughly 18% seen once. Sequencing was done on a sample of blood. The receptors derive from a man aged 18 to 30 with Graves' ophthalmopathy. Each CDR3 is given with its conserved first and last residue. Expanded clones are given a class, and other clones once, few, many or no size at all.

CASSVTSGTDTQYF TRBJ2-3 many 14 TRBV6-1
CASSQDGTRKLFF TRBJ1-4 - 13 TRBV4-1
CASSGSTGSYEQYF TRBJ2-7 many 14 TRBV6-1
CASSPYTNTDTQYF TRBJ2-3 many 14 TRBV3-1
CAISPLSGRSGNTIYF TRBJ1-3 many 16 TRBV10-3
CASSSGPPNEQYF TRBJ2-7 many 13 TRBV7-6
CATSDVRKGATTGELFF TRBJ2-2 few 17 TRBV24-1
CATSRDVQGSYNEQFF TRBJ2-1 - 16 TRBV15
CAISDRGELFF TRBJ2-2 - 11 TRBV10-3
CASSPDWTDTQYF TRBJ2-3 once 13 TRBV7-2
CASGRAGDTEAFF TRBJ1-1 few 13 TRBV19
CASSDGVLNSPLHF TRBJ1-6 once 14 TRBV25-1
CASSLGLAEQFF TRBJ2-1 many 12 TRBV5-8
CAGRGGPDTGELFF TRBJ2-2 - 14 TRBV2
CASSGVFPITGELFF TRBJ2-2 few 15 TRBV28
CASSYGLATGTGELFF TRBJ2-2 - 16 TRBV4-1
CASSTPARGQSSYEQYF TRBJ2-7 - 17 TRBV5-1
CASSEAGGTQYF TRBJ2-5 many 12 TRBV6-1
CASSPTWTSGGVLQETQYF TRBJ2-5 many 19 TRBV11-1
CASSEGVAGFRGIQYF TRBJ2-4 many 16 TRBV10-1
CASSEVGGRQETQYF TRBJ2-5 few 15 TRBV6-1
CANTSVSQPQHF TRBJ1-5 many 12 TRBV12-3/TRBV12-4
CASSPGDRGPNTEAFF TRBJ1-1 - 16 TRBV5-1
CASSPGTGRNEQFF TRBJ2-1 many 14 TRBV7-9
CASSLWRISSYNEQFF TRBJ2-1 - 16 TRBV28
CASSDSQGAEKLFF TRBJ1-4 many 14 TRBV2
CASSQAPRIAFF TRBJ1-1 many 12 TRBV4-1
CASSQAGRGQETQYF TRBJ2-5 many 15 TRBV3-1
CASSRTSGEQETQYF TRBJ2-5 many 15 TRBV6-1
CASSLLTGDLGGYTF TRBJ1-2 many 15 TRBV7-9
CASSPIGSGNTIYF TRBJ1-3 - 14 TRBV27
CSATFRGISSTDTQYF TRBJ2-3 - 16 TRBV20-1
CSVGGGISYNEQFF TRBJ2-1 - 14 TRBV29-1
CASSWGGAEGDTQYF TRBJ2-3 many 15 TRBV11-3
CASSLLGTGATYNSPLHF TRBJ1-6 - 18 TRBV7-9
CASSRGQPYEQYF TRBJ2-7 many 13 TRBV12-3/TRBV12-4
CSAGQDRLEAFF TRBJ1-1 many 12 TRBV20-1
CASSPLDNLAKNIQYF TRBJ2-4 - 16 TRBV18
CASSFGQGPEAFF TRBJ1-1 - 13 TRBV5-4
CASSMVDRTNYGYTF TRBJ1-2 - 15 TRBV19
CASSAGTGVTEAFF TRBJ1-1 few 14 TRBV7-8